This TCR beta chain was profiled in a study of blood T cell repertoires in COVID-19. Study-level information: Some COVID-19 samples were acute and others convalescent; all came from the United States, Italy and Spain. T cells, B-cell-depleted T cells, or PBMCs provided the cDNA or gDNA that served as material.

In the source study's methods: Amplifying reference gene primers gave estimates of nucleated cell counts. This table comes from immunoSEQ multiplex PCR, and its TCRdb copy is limited to in-frame clones, with some not included. That table is the source of V, J and clone size, and D and trimming were worked out from the DNA. The repertoire holds about 260,000 clones, about nine tenths seen once, with roughly 3.6% in the top ten. Trimming cost V 6 bases and J 6 bases, with 14 bases left between them. The CDR3 has 13 amino acids. The germline V gene encodes CDR1 SGHVS and CDR2 FNYEAQ. This TCR was recovered from a woman in her thirties or forties with acute or convalescent COVID-19. The chain recombines TRBV7-6 with TRBJ1-2, with D maybe TRBD1 (6 bases). The sequenced material came from peripheral blood. The CDR3: CASSSLQGNGYTF. CDR3 nucleotide sequence: TGTGCCAGCAGTTCCCTACAGGGTAATGGCTACACCTTC.